This T cell receptor beta chain stems from a study of blood T cell repertoires in COVID-19. After removal of 4 bases from V and 6 bases from J, the junction contained 7 bases not matched to a gene. The CDR3 contains 14 residues. Germline assignment: CDR1 SGHRS and CDR2 YFSETQ. Measured with immunoSEQ multiplex PCR; TCRdb has only the in-frame clones, and not every one. The repertoire consists of fewer than 350,000 clones, with about nine tenths occurring once and the leading ten covering about 1.7%. The receptor's source is a middle-aged woman who had recovered from COVID-19. V and J are TRBV5-1 and TRBJ1-2, with 9 bases identical to TRBD1. Input material: PBMCs or T cells enriched from blood (not recorded which). The DNA of the CDR3 is TGCGCCAGCAGCGGCGGGACAGGGTTAGATGGCTACACCTTC. It specifies CASSGGTGLDGYTF.